This T cell receptor (beta chain) was recorded in a study of Ad26.COV2.S vaccination and SARS-CoV-2 variants. Study context: Ad26.COV2.S was injected intramuscularly once or twice, 56 days apart.

Data came from immunoSEQ multiplex PCR; TCRdb stores just in-frame clones and leaves some out. The sample yields roughly 680,000 clones, more than 70% seen once. Germline V gene data show CDR1 as LGHDT and CDR2 as YNNKEL (reference sequence). The V end lost 0 bases, the J end lost 2 bases, and 11 bases lay between the germline ends. The CDR3 runs to 15 residues. Concerning this clone itself: Antigen: not known.

Findings and limits, study-wide: Reportedly, after vaccination the spike-specific CD8+ and CD4+ T cell responses displayed substantial breadth. Those who received the vaccine showed greater spike-specific TCR breadth than those given placebo.

Treatment in this sample: some 20 received Ad26.COV2.S at low or high dose, single or two shots; 5 received placebo; per-sample allocation not given. At day 63 after the first vaccine or placebo injection, samples were drawn. The individual, an adult aged 18-55 years, was a donor in Boston. The rearrangement joins TRBV3-1 (or the pseudogene TRBV3-2) to TRBJ2-7; TRBD2 is a possible D gene (6 bases). The receptor was isolated from a person aged 18-65 years who received the Ad26.COV2.S COVID-19 vaccine or a placebo. The input for sequencing was peripheral blood, taken in a trial of Ad26.COV2.S vaccine versus placebo. CDR3 sequence: CASSQDWRGPYEQYF. The DNA of the CDR3 is TGTGCCAGCAGCCAAGATTGGCGGGGACCCTACGAGCAGTACTTC.